This TCR beta chain was observed in a study of cytomegalovirus exposure and HLA in healthy donors. A remark on this clone: Its antigen is not known.

Use of 60 Vbeta and 13 Jbeta primers characterized the PCR. Sequencing was performed with immunoSEQ multiplex PCR; in TCRdb, only in-frame clones are kept and a portion is missing. The data hold some 170,000 clones, with approximately 75% observed a single time. Study conclusions and caveats: Analyses of presence/absence relied on an assumption of roughly uniform sequencing depth across donors. Being indistinguishable, some V segments were excluded, TRBV6-2 and TRBV6-3 among them. TCR beta V segments were, for the most part, productive about 87% or about 30% of the time in an earlier analysis.

This CDR3 region has 14 residues. Germline CDR1 MDHEN, CDR2 SYDVKM. The trim removed 9 bases at V and 5 bases at J, leaving 9 bases unmatched. Sequences were obtained from PBMCs. The V gene is TRBV28, the J gene TRBJ1-4; 7 nucleotides agree with TRBD1. This TCR derives from a woman aged 18-30 years in good health and CMV-seronegative. Written as DNA, the CDR3 is TGTGCCAGTAACTCCGGGACAGTCAATGAAAAACTGTTTTTT. Its protein is CASNSGTVNEKLFF.